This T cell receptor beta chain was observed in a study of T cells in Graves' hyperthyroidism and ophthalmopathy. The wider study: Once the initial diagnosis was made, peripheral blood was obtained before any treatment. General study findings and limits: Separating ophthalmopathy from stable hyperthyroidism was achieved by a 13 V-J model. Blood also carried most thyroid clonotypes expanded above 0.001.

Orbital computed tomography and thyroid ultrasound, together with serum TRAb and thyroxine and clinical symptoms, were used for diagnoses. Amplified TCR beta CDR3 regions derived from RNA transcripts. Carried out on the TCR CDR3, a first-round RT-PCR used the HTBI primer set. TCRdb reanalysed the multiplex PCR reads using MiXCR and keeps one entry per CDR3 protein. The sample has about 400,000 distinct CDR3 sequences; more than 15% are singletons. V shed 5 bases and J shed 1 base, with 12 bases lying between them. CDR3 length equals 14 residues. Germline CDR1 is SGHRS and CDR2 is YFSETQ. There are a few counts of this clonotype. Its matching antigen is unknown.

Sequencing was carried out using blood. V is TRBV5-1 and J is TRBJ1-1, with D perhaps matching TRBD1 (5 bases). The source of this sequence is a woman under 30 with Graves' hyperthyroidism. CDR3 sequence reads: CASRSGRGNTEAFF. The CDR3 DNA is TGCGCCAGCAGATCGGGGAGGGGGAACACTGAAGCTTTCTTT.